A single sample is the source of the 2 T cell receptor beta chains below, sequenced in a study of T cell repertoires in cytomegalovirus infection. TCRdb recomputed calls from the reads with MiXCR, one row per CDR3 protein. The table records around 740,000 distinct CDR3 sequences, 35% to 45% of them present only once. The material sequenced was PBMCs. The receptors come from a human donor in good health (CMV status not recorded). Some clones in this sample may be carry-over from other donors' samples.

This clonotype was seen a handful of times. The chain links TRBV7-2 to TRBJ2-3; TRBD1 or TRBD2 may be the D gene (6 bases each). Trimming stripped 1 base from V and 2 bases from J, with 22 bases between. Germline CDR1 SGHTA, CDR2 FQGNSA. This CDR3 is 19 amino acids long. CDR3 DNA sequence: TGTGCCAGCAGCTTAGAGCCAGCCAGGGGTAGCGGAGCCACAGATACGCAGTATTTT. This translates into CASSLEPARGSGATDTQYF.

Written as DNA, the CDR3 is TGTGCCAGCAGCCAAGATCCCGGCAGGGGGCAAGAGACCCAGTACTTC. Translating gives CASSQDPGRGQETQYF. This rearrangement joins TRBV4-2 to TRBJ2-5; 7 nucleotides match TRBD1. Germline-derived CDR1 and CDR2 are LGHNA and YNFKEQ. V lost 0 bases, J lost 2 bases, and 6 bases stayed unmatched. The CDR3 has 16 residues.